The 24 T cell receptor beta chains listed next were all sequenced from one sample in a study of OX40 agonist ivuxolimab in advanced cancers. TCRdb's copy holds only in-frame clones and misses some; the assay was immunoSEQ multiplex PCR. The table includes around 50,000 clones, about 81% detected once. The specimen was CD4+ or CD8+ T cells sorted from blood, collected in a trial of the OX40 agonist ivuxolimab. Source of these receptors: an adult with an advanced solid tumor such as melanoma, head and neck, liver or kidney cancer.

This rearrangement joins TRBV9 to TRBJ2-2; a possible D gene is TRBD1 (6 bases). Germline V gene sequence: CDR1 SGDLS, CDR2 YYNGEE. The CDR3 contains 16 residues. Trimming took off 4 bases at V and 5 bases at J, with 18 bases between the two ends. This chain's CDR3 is CASSPRTASLTGELFF. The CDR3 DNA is TGTGCCAGCAGCCCACGGACAGCTAGTTTAACCGGGGAGCTGTTTTTT.

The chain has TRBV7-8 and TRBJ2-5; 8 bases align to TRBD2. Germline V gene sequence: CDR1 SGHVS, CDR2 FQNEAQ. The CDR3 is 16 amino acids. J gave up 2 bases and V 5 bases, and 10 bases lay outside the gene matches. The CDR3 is CASSPKRVAGQETQYF. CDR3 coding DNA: TGTGCCAGCAGCCCTAAAAGGGTAGCGGGGCAAGAGACCCAGTACTTC.

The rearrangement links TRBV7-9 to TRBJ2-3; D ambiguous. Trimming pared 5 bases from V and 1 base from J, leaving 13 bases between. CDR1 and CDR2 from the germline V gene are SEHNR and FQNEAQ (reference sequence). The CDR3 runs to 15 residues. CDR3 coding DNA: TGTGCCAGCAGCCCCGGTGACGGCCGCACAGATACGCAGTATTTT. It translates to CASSPGDGRTDTQYF.

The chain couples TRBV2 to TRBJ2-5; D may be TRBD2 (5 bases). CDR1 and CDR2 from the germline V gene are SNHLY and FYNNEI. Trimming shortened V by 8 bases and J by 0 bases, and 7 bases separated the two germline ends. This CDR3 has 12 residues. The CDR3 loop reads CASAGNQETQYF. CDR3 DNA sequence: TGTGCCAGCGCGGGCAACCAAGAGACCCAGTACTTC.

The CDR3 DNA sequence: TGTGCCAGCAGCGTAGCTGAGGGCAGACAAGAGACCCAGTACTTC. This encodes CASSVAEGRQETQYF. This chain joins TRBV9 and TRBJ2-5; a weak D match, TRBD2 (5 bases). The V end lost 0 bases, the J end lost 2 bases, and 11 bases lay between the germline ends. The CDR3 sequence is 15 residues long. CDR1 SGDLS and CDR2 YYNGEE come from the germline V gene.

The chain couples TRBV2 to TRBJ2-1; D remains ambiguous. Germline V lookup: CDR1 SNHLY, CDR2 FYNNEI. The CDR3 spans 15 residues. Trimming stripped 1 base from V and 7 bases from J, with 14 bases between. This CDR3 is CASSEVRNMGNEQFF. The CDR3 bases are TGTGCCAGCAGTGAAGTCCGCAATATGGGAAATGAGCAGTTCTTC.

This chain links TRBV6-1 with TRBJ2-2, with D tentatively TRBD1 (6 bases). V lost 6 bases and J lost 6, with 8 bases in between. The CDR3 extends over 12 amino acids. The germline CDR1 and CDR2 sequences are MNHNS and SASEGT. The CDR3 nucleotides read TGTGCCAGCAGGAACAGGGCCGGGGAGCTGTTTTTT. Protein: CASRNRAGELFF.

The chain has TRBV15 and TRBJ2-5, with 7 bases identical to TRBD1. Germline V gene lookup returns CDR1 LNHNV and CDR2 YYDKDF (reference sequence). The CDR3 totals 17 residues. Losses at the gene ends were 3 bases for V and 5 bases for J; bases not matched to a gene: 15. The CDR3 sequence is CATSRGQGQLLWETQYF. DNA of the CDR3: TGTGCCACCAGCAGGGGTCAGGGACAGCTGCTTTGGGAGACCCAGTACTTC.

CDR3 sequence: CASSRGQGFETQYF. CDR3 bases: TGTGCCAGCAGCAGAGGACAGGGCTTTGAGACCCAGTACTTC. The gene calls are TRBV7-7 and TRBJ2-5; 8 nucleotides line up with TRBD1. The CDR3 is made up of 14 amino acids. Unmatched junction bases numbered 7, after V lost 5 bases and J lost 5 bases. Germline V CDR1 and CDR2: SSHAT, FNYEAQ (reference sequence).

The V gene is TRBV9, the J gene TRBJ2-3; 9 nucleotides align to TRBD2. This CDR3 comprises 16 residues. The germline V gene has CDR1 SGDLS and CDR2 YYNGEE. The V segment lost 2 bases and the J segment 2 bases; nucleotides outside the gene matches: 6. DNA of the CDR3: TGTGCCAGCAGCGTTGTAGCGGGGGCCCCCACAGATACGCAGTATTTT. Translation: CASSVVAGAPTDTQYF. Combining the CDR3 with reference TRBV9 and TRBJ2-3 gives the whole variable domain DSGVTQTPKHLITATGQRVTLRCSPRSGDLSVYWYQQSLDQGLQFLIQYYNGEERAKGNILERFSAQQFPDLHSELNLSSLELGDSALYFCASSVVAGAPTDTQYFGPGTRLTVL.

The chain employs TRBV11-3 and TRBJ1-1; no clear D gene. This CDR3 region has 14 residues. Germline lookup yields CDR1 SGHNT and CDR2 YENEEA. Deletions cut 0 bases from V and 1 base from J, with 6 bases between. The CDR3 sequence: CASSLDFPNTEAFF. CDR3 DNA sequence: TGTGCCAGCAGCTTAGATTTCCCGAACACTGAAGCTTTCTTT.

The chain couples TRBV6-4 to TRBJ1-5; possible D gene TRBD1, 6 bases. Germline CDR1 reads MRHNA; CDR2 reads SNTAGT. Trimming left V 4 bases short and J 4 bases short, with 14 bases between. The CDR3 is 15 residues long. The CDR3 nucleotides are TGTGCCAGCAGTGTGGAAGGGGGTGTTAATCAGCCCCAGCATTTT. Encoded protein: CASSVEGGVNQPQHF.

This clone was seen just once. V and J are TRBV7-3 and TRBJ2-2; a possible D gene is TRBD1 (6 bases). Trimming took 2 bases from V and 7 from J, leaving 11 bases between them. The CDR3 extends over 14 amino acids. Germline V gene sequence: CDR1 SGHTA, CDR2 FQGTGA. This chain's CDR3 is CASSLQGLSGELFF. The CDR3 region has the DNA TGTGCCAGCAGCTTACAGGGGCTCAGCGGGGAGCTGTTTTTT.

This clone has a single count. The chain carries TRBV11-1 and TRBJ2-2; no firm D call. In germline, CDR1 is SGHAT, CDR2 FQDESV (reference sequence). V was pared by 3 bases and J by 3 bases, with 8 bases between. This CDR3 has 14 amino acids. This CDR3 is CASSFTGDTGELFF. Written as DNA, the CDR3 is TGTGCCAGCAGCTTTACGGGCGACACCGGGGAGCTGTTTTTT.

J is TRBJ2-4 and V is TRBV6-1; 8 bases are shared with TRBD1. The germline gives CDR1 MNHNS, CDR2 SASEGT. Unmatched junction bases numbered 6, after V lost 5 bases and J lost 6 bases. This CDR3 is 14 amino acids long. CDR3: CASSKQGVGNIQYF. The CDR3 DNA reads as TGTGCCAGCAGTAAACAGGGGGTCGGAAACATTCAGTACTTC.

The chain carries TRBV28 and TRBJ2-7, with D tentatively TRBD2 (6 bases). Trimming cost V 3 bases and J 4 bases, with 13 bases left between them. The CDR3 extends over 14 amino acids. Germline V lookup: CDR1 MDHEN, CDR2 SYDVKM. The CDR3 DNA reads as TGTGCCAGCAGTTTTCCGGGACTTCAGTACGAGCAGTACTTC. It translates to CASSFPGLQYEQYF. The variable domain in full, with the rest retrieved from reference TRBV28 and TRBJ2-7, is DVKVTQSSRYLVKRTGEKVFLECVQDMDHENMFWYRQDPGLGLRLIYFSYDVKMKEKGDIPEGYSVSREKKERFSLILESASTNQTSMYLCASSFPGLQYEQYFGPGTRLTVT.

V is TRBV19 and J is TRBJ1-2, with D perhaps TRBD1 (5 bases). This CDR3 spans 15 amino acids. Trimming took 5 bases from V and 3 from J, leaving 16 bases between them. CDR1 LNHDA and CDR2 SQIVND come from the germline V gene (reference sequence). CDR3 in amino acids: CASSPDTQADYGYTF. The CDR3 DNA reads TGTGCCAGTAGTCCGGACACCCAAGCAGACTATGGCTACACCTTC.

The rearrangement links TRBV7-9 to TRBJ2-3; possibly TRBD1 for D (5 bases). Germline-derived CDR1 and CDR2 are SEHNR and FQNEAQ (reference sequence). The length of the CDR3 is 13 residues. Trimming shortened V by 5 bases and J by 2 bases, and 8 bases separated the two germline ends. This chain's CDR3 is CASSTTVTDTQYF. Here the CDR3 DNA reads TGTGCCAGCAGCACGACAGTCACAGATACGCAGTATTTT.

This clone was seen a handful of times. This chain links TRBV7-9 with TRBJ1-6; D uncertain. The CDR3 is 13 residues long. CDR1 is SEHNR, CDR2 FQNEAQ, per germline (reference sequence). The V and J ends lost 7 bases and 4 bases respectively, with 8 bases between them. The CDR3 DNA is TGTGCCAGCACTGGACTGTATAATTCACCCCTCCACTTT. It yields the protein CASTGLYNSPLHF. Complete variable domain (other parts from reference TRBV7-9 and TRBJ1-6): DTGVSQNPRHKITKRGQNVTFRCDPISEHNRLYWYRQTLGQGPEFLTYFQNEAQLEKSRLLSDRFSAERPKGSFSTLEIQRTEQGDSAMYLCASTGLYNSPLHFGNGTRLTVT.

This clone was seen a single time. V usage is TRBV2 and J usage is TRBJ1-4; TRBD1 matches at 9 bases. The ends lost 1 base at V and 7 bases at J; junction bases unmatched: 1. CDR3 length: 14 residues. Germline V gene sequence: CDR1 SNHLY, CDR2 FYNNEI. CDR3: CASSEGTGVEKLFF. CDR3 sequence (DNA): TGTGCCAGCAGTGAAGGGACAGGGGTTGAAAAACTGTTTTTT.

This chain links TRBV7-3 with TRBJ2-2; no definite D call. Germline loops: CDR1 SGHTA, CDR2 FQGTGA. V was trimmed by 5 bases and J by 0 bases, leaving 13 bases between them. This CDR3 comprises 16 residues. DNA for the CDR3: TGTGCCAGCAGCCTGGACCCTTCGGCGAACACCGGGGAGCTGTTTTTT. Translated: CASSLDPSANTGELFF. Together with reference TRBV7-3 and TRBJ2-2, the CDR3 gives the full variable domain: GAGVSQTPSNKVTEKGKYVELRCDPISGHTALYWYRQSLGQGPEFLIYFQGTGAADDSGLPNDRFFAVRPEGSVSTLKIQRTERGDSAVYLCASSLDPSANTGELFFGEGSRLTVL.

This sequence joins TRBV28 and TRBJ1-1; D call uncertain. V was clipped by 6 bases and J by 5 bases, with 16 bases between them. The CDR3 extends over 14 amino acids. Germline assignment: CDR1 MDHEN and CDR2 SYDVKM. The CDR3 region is CASSPLEPWTEAFF. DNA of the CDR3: TGTGCCAGCAGCCCATTGGAGCCGTGGACTGAAGCTTTCTTT.

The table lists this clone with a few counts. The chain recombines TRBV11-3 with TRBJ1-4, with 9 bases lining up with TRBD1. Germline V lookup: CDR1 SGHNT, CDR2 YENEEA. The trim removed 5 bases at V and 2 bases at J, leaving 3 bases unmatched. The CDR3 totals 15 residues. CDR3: CASSDGQGTNEKLFF. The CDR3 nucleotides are TGTGCCAGCAGCGACGGACAGGGGACTAATGAAAAACTGTTTTTT.

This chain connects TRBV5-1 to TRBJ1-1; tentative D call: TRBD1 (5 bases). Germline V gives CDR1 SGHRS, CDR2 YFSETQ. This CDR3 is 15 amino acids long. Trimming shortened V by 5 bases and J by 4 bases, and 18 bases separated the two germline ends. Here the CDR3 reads CASRVWGGRSTEAFF. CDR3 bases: TGCGCCAGCAGGGTTTGGGGCGGACGTAGCACTGAAGCTTTCTTT.